This entry concerns a single T cell receptor beta chain. The antigen is unknown. The junction shows a germline mismatch at one end, possibly a read error. PCR employed 60 Vbeta and 13 Jbeta primers. Method: immunoSEQ multiplex PCR; TCRdb's copy keeps in-frame clones and lacks some. The sample lists some 150,000 clones, roughly four fifths occurring once. These data originate in a study of cytomegalovirus exposure and HLA in healthy donors. Study results and caveats: Data from an earlier analysis indicated that most TCR beta V segments were productive either about 87% or about 30% of the time. In a later analysis, V- and J-gene trimming of beta chains associated with a DCLRE1C missense variant, replicated independently. Indistinguishable V segments such as TRBV6-2 and TRBV6-3 were excluded. Analyses of presence and absence presupposed an approximately uniform sequencing depth across donors.

The CDR3 covers 12 residues. The germline CDR1 and CDR2 sequences are SEHNR and FQNEAQ (reference sequence). The rearrangement joins TRBV7-9 to TRBJ1-4; 8 positions match TRBD1. Sequencing was carried out using PBMCs. This clonotype originated in a woman in her fifties or sixties in good health and CMV-seropositive. The CDR3 DNA sequence: TGTTCCAGCAGCTTCGACAGGGGAGAACTGTTTTTT. Translated: CSSSFDRGELFF.